These 5 T cell receptor beta chains came from one sample sequenced in a study of tumor and adjacent non-tumor tissue in lung cancer. TCRbeta libraries were built with three rounds of nested PCR, modified from ARM-PCR. TCRdb re-analysed the multiplex PCR reads in MiXCR, keeping a single row per CDR3 protein. The table includes some 47,000 distinct CDR3 sequences, roughly two thirds detected once. The template was RNA from unsorted bulk tissue. More than 3 cm separated this lung sample from the edge of the tumor. Sequencing used distant non-tumor lung tissue. The receptors come from a woman aged 40 to 55 with non-small cell lung cancer.

Comments on this clonotype: Possible read error: a much larger clone is one base away. The chain carries TRBV7-8 and TRBJ2-1, with unresolved D. Germline V CDR1 and CDR2: SGHVS, FQNEAQ. Trimming shortened V by 8 bases and J by 2 bases, and 7 bases separated the two germline ends. There are 12 residues in the CDR3. CDR3 bases: TGTGCCAGCGCCAAGCCCTACAATGAGCAGTTCTTC. It specifies CASAKPYNEQFF.

This clonotype was seen just once. One junction end does not reproduce the germline sequence, and a read error may be involved. CDR3 loop: CAGSNGPAREAFF. In DNA, the CDR3 is TGTGCCGGCAGCAATGGACCAGCTCGAGAGGCTTTCTTT. The chain joins TRBV6-5 to TRBJ1-1; D gene uncertain. There are 13 residues in the CDR3. Germline V gene data show CDR1 as MNHEY and CDR2 as SVGAGI.

This chain links TRBV12-3 or TRBV12-4 with TRBJ2-1, with 9 positions matching TRBD2. CDR3 length: 16 amino acids. The V gene end was trimmed by 8 bases and the J gene end by 7 bases; junction bases not matched to a gene: 15. The CDR3 loop reads CASAIAGTSNGNEQFF. CDR3 in DNA: TGTGCCAGCGCTATAGCCGGGACTAGCAACGGTAATGAGCAGTTCTTC.

The chain joins TRBV11-2 to TRBJ2-3; D is unresolved. V gave up 7 bases and J gave up 5 bases, with 7 bases separating them. This CDR3 contains 11 residues. CDR1 SGHAT and CDR2 FQNNGV come from the germline V gene. CDR3 DNA: TGTGCCAGCAACGTAGAAGATACGCAGTATTTT. Translating gives CASNVEDTQYF.

This clonotype came up once. A much larger clone lies one base from this, so it may be a read error. For the CDR3, the DNA is TGTACCAGCCGGACGGATGGGAACAATCAGCCCCAGCATTTT. Translating it yields CTSRTDGNNQPQHF. This sequence joins TRBV28 and TRBJ1-5; unclear D gene. This CDR3 has 14 amino acids. Germline V gives CDR1 MDHEN, CDR2 SYDVKM.